Shown below are 22 T cell receptor beta chains from a single sample sequenced in a study of shared clonotypes between healthy human individuals. The protocol was immunoSEQ multiplex PCR, while the TCRdb copy is restricted to in-frame clones and leaves out a portion. The profile shows about 1.5 million clones, about 98% of them singletons. What was sequenced was naive CD4+ T cells sorted from blood. Documented subset: CD45RA+ positively selected. Receptors originate from a man aged 25-40 years in good health.

This sequence joins TRBV9 and TRBJ2-1, with 9 bases identical to TRBD1. Per the germline V gene, CDR1 is SGDLS and CDR2 is YYNGEE. The CDR3 spans 15 residues. The J segment lost 3 bases and the V segment lost 3 bases, leaving 4 bases of the junction unmatched. This CDR3 is CASSGTGANYNEQFF. The CDR3 region has the DNA TGTGCCAGCAGCGGGACAGGGGCAAACTACAATGAGCAGTTCTTC.

This sequence joins TRBV18 and TRBJ2-7; tentatively, D is TRBD1 or TRBD2 (5 bases each). V shed 2 bases and J shed 7 bases, with 21 bases lying between them. This CDR3 spans 16 amino acids. From germline, CDR1 is KGHSH and CDR2 LQKENI. The CDR3 DNA is TGTGCCAGCTCACCATACCGGGACCGAAACGAAGTAGAGCAGTACTTC. The encoded protein is CASSPYRDRNEVEQYF.

About this clone: Other DNA sequences in the sample encode the same CDR3. This rearrangement joins TRBV4-1 to TRBJ2-7; no definite D call. This CDR3 has 12 residues. Per germline, CDR1 MGHRA and CDR2 YSYEKL. Trimming removed 1 base from V and 5 bases from J, with 6 bases in between. CDR3 in amino acids: CASSQVMDEQYF. DNA of the CDR3: TGCGCCAGCAGCCAAGTAATGGACGAGCAGTACTTC.

The chain links TRBV18 to TRBJ1-1; 9 bases agree with TRBD1. The CDR3 is made up of 15 amino acids. With 3 bases clipped from V and 9 bases from J, the junction kept 11 bases outside the gene matches. Germline CDR1 KGHSH, CDR2 LQKENI. CDR3 nucleotide sequence: TGTGCCAGCTCACCGGGACAGGGTCATTTGAGTAAAGCTTTCTTT. It translates to CASSPGQGHLSKAFF.

The chain combines TRBV4-3 with TRBJ1-2, with 7 bases identical to TRBD1. V trimming: 1 base; J trimming: 3 bases; junction bases outside the gene matches: 5. From germline, CDR1 is LGHNA and CDR2 YSLEER. This CDR3 comprises 15 residues. The CDR3 DNA follows: TGCGCCAGCAGCCAAGCATGGGACAGAGACTATGGCTACACCTTC. This encodes CASSQAWDRDYGYTF.

This chain connects TRBV10-3 to TRBJ1-2; no clear D gene. With 0 bases removed from V and 6 bases from J, the gap between germline ends came to 11 bases. CDR3 length: 14 amino acids. The germline CDR1 and CDR2 sequences are ENHRY and SYGVKD. For the CDR3, the DNA is TGTGCCATCAGTGAGTCGGGAAGGGTGAATGGCTACACCTTC. Its translation is CAISESGRVNGYTF.

The chain joins TRBV6-1 to TRBJ1-2; D unclear. From germline, CDR1 is MNHNS and CDR2 SASEGT. This CDR3 region has 15 residues. V gave up 1 base and J gave up 4 bases, with 13 bases separating them. The CDR3, as DNA: TGTGCCAGCAGTGAAGAAGGTCTAGTAGGCTATGGCTACACCTTC. Translating it yields CASSEEGLVGYGYTF.

Comments on this clone: The sample contains more than one DNA sequence encoding this CDR3. The genes are TRBV4-1 and TRBJ2-7, with D tentatively TRBD2 (5 bases). The CDR3 totals 14 residues. V was shortened by 0 bases and J by 3 bases, with 9 bases between the two germline ends. Germline CDR1 and CDR2: MGHRA and YSYEKL. The CDR3, as DNA: TGCGCCAGCAGCCAAGACCGAGGGAGCTACGAGCAGTACTTC. Protein: CASSQDRGSYEQYF.

This sequence joins TRBV29-1 and TRBJ2-7; 11 positions match TRBD1. The CDR3 runs 13 residues. With 6 bases clipped from V and 1 base from J, the junction kept 2 bases outside the gene matches. CDR1 is SQVTM, CDR2 ANQGSEA, per germline. CDR3 protein: CSVGQGVSYEQYF. CDR3 DNA sequence: TGCAGCGTGGGACAGGGGGTTTCCTACGAGCAGTACTTC.

This clone was observed a single time. The chain couples TRBV2 to TRBJ1-1; 11 bases are shared with TRBD1. CDR1 is SNHLY, CDR2 FYNNEI, per germline. The CDR3 runs to 14 residues. After removal of 6 bases from V and 8 bases from J, the junction contained 8 bases not matched to a gene. The CDR3 DNA reads TGTGCCAGCAGCGGACTCCGGGACAGGGGGGAAGCTTTCTTT. Encoded protein: CASSGLRDRGEAFF. Variable domain in full (rest from reference TRBV2 and TRBJ1-1): EPEVTQTPSHQVTQMGQEVILRCVPISNHLYFYWYRQILGQKVEFLVSFYNNEISEKSEIFDDQFSVERPDGSNFTLKIRSTKLEDSAMYFCASSGLRDRGEAFFGQGTRLTVV.

This chain uses TRBV29-1 with TRBJ1-2; D gene ambiguous. V was cut by 5 bases and J by 7 bases, with 14 bases left in between. Germline V gene sequence: CDR1 SQVTM, CDR2 ANQGSEA. This CDR3 has 12 residues. CDR3 residues: CSVLGGGRGYTF. The DNA of the CDR3 is TGCAGCGTTTTAGGTGGAGGTCGTGGCTACACCTTC. Variable domain in full (rest from reference TRBV29-1 and TRBJ1-2): SAVISQKPSRDICQRGTSLTIQCQVDSQVTMMFWYRQQPGQSLTLIATANQGSEATYESGFVIDKFPISRPNLTFSTLTVSNMSPEDSSIYLCSVLGGGRGYTFGSGTRLTVV.

Regarding this clone: The CDR3 does not end in the conserved phenylalanine or tryptophan, so this is likely a read error. No DNA is shown, since the ends of the CDR3 on it are uncertain; the CDR3 is the one TCRdb lists. The V gene is TRBV7-9, the J gene TRBJ1-1; no check of the table's D call, TRBD1, against the DNA was made. Both ends counted, the CDR3 spans 9 residues. Germline V CDR1 and CDR2: SEHNR, FQNEAQ (reference sequence). CDR3 in amino acids: CASSLGQGK.

The J gene is TRBJ2-5, the V gene TRBV21-1. TRBV21-1 is labeled a pseudogene. The CDR3 has 12 residues. In nucleotides, the CDR3 is TGTGCCAGCAACATAACTTGTCAGACCCAGTACTTC. Amino acids: CASNITCQTQYF.

The chain is built from TRBV5-6 and TRBJ2-5; the D gene is possibly TRBD1 (6 bases). V gave up 1 base and J gave up 5 bases, with 18 bases separating them. CDR1 SGHDT and CDR2 YYEEEE come from the germline V gene. CDR3 length: 16 residues. CDR3: CASSLSPRGGWETQYF. The CDR3 bases are TGTGCCAGCAGCTTGTCTCCGCGAGGGGGTTGGGAGACCCAGTACTTC.

The chain joins TRBV5-4 to TRBJ1-1; D possibly corresponds to TRBD1 (5 bases). V lost 4 bases and J lost 5, with 15 bases in between. Germline-derived CDR1 and CDR2 are SGHNT and YYREEE (reference sequence). CDR3 length: 14 amino acids. CDR3 sequence reads: CASSGKGVYTEAFF. The CDR3 bases are TGTGCCAGCAGCGGGAAAGGGGTCTATACTGAAGCTTTCTTT.

In DNA form, the CDR3 reads TGTGCCAGCAGCTCGCGAGCTGACTGGGACCTGGAGACCCAGTACTTC. Residues: CASSSRADWDLETQYF. The chain carries TRBV7-2 and TRBJ2-5; D is possibly TRBD1 or TRBD2 (5 bases each). The CDR3 loop spans 16 amino acids. V gave up 4 bases and J gave up 5 bases, with 20 bases separating them. Germline loops: CDR1 SGHTA, CDR2 FQGNSA.

The chain couples TRBV15 to TRBJ2-1, with D possibly being TRBD2 (5 bases). The length of the CDR3 is 12 residues. V lost 5 bases to trimming and J lost 14 bases, with 16 bases between them. CDR1 and CDR2 from the germline V gene are LNHNV and YYDKDF (reference sequence). The CDR3 nucleotides read TGTGCCACCAGCCCCCTCGGGCAGGAGGAGTTCTTC. Protein sequence: CATSPLGQEEFF.

The V and J genes are TRBV4-1 and TRBJ2-7, with a tentative D call TRBD2 (6 bases). The CDR3 length is 16 residues. CDR1 is MGHRA and CDR2 is YSYEKL in the germline V gene. Trimming removed 3 bases from V and 3 bases from J, with 18 bases in between. In DNA form, the CDR3 reads TGCGCCAGCAGCCAGCCGGGCCGGAGGGCCTTCTACGAGCAGTACTTC. It translates to CASSQPGRRAFYEQYF.

The V call is TRBV27, the J call TRBJ2-1, with 7 bases lining up with TRBD2. Germline-derived CDR1 and CDR2 are MNHEY and SMNVEV (reference sequence). The V segment lost 3 bases and the J segment 2 bases; nucleotides outside the gene matches: 4. The CDR3 loop spans 15 amino acids. CDR3: CASSFYGRTYNEQFF. In DNA, the CDR3 is TGTGCCAGCAGTTTCTACGGGAGGACCTACAATGAGCAGTTCTTC.

The chain links TRBV28 to TRBJ2-1, with a possible D match to TRBD2 (6 bases). The germline CDR1 and CDR2 sequences are MDHEN and SYDVKM. V was cut by 3 bases and J by 5 bases, with 17 bases left in between. The CDR3 has 16 amino acids. CDR3 sequence reads: CASSLEGHRYDNEQFF. CDR3 nucleotides: TGTGCCAGCAGTTTGGAGGGGCATAGGTACGACAATGAGCAGTTCTTC.

The V gene is TRBV27, the J gene TRBJ2-1, with TRBD1 matching over 8 bases. CDR1 MNHEY and CDR2 SMNVEV come from the germline V gene (reference sequence). V lost 6 bases, J lost 6 bases, and 16 bases stayed unmatched. This CDR3 is built from 17 residues. Here the CDR3 DNA reads TGTGCCAGCAGCTCTCCCTTAAGGACAGGGAGAAGCAATGAGCAGTTCTTC. This translates into CASSSPLRTGRSNEQFF.

This clone was seen once. This sequence joins TRBV28 and TRBJ2-7, with TRBD1 identical over 9 bases. J lost 6 bases, V lost 11 bases, and 23 bases had no gene match. This CDR3 has 17 residues. Germline-derived CDR1 and CDR2 are MDHEN and SYDVKM. The CDR3 is CASMPGAPRDRVGEQYF. Here the CDR3 DNA reads TGTGCCTCCATGCCCGGAGCCCCGAGGGACAGGGTTGGCGAGCAGTACTTC.